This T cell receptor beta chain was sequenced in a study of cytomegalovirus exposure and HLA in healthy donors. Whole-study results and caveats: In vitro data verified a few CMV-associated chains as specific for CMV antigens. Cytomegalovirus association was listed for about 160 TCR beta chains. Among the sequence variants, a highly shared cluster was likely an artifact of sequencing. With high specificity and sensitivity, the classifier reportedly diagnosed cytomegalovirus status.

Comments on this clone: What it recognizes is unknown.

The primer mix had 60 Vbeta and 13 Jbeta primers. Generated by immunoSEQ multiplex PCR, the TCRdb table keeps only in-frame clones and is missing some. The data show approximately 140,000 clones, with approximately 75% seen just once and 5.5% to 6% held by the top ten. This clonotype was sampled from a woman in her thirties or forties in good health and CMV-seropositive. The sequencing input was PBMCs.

CDR3 in DNA: TGCGCCAGCAGCTACGGGACAGGTATGAACACTGAAGCTTTCTTT. It encodes CASSYGTGMNTEAFF. The rearrangement links TRBV5-1 to TRBJ1-1; 8 nucleotides line up with TRBD1. V trimming: 3 bases; J trimming: 0 bases; junction bases outside the gene matches: 4. In germline, CDR1 is SGHRS, CDR2 YFSETQ. There are 15 residues in the CDR3.